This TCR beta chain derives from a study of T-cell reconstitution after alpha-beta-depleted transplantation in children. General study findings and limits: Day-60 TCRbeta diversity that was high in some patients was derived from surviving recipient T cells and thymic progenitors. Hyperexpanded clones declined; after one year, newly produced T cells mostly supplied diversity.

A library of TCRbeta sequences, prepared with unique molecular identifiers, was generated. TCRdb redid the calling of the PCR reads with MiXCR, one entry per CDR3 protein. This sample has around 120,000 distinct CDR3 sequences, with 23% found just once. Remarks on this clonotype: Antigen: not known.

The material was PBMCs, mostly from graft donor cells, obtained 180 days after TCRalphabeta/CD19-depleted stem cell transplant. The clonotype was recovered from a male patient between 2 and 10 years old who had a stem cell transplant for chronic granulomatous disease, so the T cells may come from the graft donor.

The CDR3 sequence: CSVEPRSTDTQYF. The CDR3 nucleotides are TGCAGCGTTGAACCCCGGAGCACAGATACGCAGTATTTT. The chain is built from TRBV29-1 and TRBJ2-3; unclear D gene. V was clipped by 2 bases and J by 0 bases, with 6 bases between them. The CDR3 is made up of 13 amino acids. CDR1 SQVTM and CDR2 ANQGSEA come from the germline V gene.